The 3 T cell receptor beta chains listed next were all sequenced from one sample in a study of Ad26.COV2.S vaccination and SARS-CoV-2 variants. The treatment is: 15 to 20 received Ad26.COV2.S at low or high dose, single or two shots; about 5 received placebo; per-sample allocation not given. Following the first vaccine or placebo injection, samples were taken on day 63. Here immunoSEQ multiplex PCR was the method, and the copy in TCRdb shows in-frame clones only, minus some. Altogether roughly 700,000 clones are present, around 90% being singletons, with the ten largest covering around 1.4%. The specimen was peripheral blood, collected in a trial of Ad26.COV2.S vaccine versus placebo. Receptor source: a person between 18 and 60 years old who received the Ad26.COV2.S COVID-19 vaccine or a placebo.

CDR3 residues: CASRSRVSYEQYF. The CDR3 DNA reads TGTGCCAGCAGATCTAGGGTCTCCTACGAGCAGTACTTC. The gene calls are TRBV12-3 or TRBV12-4 and TRBJ2-7; no definite D call. V was pared by 6 bases and J by 0 bases, with 9 bases between. The CDR3 has 13 residues.

This chain joins TRBV18 and TRBJ2-4; TRBD2 matches at 9 bases. There are 16 residues in the CDR3. CDR1 is KGHSH, CDR2 LQKENI, per germline. After removal of 3 bases from V and 7 bases from J, the junction contained 10 bases not matched to a gene. The CDR3 DNA reads TGTGCCAGCTCACCTTTGGATAGCGGGGGAGGTAACATTCAGTACTTC. As protein: CASSPLDSGGGNIQYF.

This chain connects TRBV7-9 to TRBJ1-1, with D perhaps TRBD1 (6 bases). Trimming cost V 4 bases and J 3 bases, with 18 bases left between them. This CDR3 has 16 amino acids. The germline CDR1 and CDR2 sequences are SEHNR and FQNEAQ (reference sequence). The CDR3 coding sequence is TGTGCCAGCAGCTATCCGAAGGGGGGGGCCCACACTGAAGCTTTCTTT. It encodes CASSYPKGGAHTEAFF.